This T cell receptor (beta chain) comes out of a study of T cells in localized non-small cell lung cancer. Profiled with immunoSEQ multiplex PCR; TCRdb holds only in-frame clones, not every one. The data hold 2,000 or so clones, with under 30% observed a single time. This clone is labeled medium-sized. The germline CDR1 and CDR2 sequences are SGHNT and YENEEA. Deletions cut 5 bases from V and 2 bases from J, with 15 bases between. The CDR3 contains 15 residues. The sequences come from normal lung tissue next to the tumor, collected before any cancer treatment. This clonotype originated in a woman aged 40 to 75 with stage II lung adenocarcinoma. This chain uses TRBV11-3 with TRBJ1-1; D remains unclear. The CDR3 region has the DNA TGTGCCAGCAGCCACCGGGAGGACGGCAACACTGAAGCTTTCTTT. Protein sequence: CASSHREDGNTEAFF.